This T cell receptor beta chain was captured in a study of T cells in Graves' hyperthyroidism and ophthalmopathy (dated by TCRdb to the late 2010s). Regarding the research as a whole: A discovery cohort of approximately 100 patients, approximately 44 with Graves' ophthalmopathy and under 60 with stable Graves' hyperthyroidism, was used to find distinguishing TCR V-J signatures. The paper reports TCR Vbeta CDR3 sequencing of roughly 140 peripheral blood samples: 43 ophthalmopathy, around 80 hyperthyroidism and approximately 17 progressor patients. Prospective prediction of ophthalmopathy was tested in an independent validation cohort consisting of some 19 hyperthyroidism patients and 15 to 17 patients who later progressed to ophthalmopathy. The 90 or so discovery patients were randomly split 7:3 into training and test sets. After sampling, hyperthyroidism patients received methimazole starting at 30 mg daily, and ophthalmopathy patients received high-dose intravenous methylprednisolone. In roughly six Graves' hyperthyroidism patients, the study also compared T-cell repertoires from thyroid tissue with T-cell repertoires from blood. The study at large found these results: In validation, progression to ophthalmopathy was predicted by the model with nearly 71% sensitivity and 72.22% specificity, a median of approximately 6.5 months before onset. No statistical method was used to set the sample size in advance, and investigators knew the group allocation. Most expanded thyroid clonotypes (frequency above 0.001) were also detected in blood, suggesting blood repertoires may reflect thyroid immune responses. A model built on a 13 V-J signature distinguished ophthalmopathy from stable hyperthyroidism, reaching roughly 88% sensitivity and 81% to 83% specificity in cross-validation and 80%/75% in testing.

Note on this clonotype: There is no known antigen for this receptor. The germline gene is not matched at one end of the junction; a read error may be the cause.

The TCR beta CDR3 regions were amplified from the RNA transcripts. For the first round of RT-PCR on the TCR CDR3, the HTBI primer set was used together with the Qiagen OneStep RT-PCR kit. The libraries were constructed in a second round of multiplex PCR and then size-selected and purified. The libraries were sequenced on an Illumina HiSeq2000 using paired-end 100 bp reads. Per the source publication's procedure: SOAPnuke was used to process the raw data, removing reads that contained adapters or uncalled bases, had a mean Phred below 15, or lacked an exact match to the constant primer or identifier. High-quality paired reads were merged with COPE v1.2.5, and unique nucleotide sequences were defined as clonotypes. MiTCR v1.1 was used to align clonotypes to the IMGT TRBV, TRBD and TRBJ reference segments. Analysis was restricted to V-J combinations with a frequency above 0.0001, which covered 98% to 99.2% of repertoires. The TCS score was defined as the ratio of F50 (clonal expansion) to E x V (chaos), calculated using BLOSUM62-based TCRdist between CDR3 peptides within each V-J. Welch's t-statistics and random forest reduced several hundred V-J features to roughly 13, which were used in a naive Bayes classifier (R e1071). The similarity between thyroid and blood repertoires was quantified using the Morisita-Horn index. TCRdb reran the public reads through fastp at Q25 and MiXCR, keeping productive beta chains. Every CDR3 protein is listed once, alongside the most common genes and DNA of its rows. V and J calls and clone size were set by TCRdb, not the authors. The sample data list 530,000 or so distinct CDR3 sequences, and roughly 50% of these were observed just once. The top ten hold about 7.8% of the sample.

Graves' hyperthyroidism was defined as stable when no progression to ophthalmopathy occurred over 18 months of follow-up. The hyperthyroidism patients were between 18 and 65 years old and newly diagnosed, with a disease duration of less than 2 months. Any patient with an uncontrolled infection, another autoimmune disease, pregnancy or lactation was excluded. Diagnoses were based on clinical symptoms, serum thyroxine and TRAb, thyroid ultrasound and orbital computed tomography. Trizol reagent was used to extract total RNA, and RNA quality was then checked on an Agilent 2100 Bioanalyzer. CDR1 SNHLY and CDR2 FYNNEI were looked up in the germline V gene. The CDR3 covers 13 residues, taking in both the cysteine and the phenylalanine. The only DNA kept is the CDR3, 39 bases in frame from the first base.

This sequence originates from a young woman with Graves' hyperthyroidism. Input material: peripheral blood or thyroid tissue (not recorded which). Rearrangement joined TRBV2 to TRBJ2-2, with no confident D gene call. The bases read TGCGCCAGCAGTTACAGCGCGGTCGGGGAGCTGTTTTTT. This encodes CASSYSAVGELFF.